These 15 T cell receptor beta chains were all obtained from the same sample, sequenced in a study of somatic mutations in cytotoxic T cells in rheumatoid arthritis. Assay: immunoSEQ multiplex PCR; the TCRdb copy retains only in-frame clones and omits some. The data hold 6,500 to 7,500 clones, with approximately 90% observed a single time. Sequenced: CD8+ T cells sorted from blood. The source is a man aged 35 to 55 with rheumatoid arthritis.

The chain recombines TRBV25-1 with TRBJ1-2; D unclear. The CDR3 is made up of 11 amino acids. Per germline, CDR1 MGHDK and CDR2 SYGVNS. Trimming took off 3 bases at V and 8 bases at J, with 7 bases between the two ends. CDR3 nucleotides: TGTGCCAGCAGTGAGAGTAGCGGCTACACCTTC. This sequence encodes CASSESSGYTF.

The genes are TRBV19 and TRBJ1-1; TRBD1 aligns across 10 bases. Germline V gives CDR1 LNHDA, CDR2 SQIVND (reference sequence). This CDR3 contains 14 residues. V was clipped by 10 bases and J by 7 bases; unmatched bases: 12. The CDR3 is CATSFGTGVSEAFF. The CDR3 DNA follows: TGTGCCACCTCCTTCGGGACAGGGGTTAGTGAAGCTTTCTTT.

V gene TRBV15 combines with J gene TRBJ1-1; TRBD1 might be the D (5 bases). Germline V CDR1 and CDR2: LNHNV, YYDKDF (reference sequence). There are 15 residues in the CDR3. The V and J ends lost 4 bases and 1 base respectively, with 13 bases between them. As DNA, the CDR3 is TGTGCCACCAGCATCCACAGGAGCACGAACACTGAAGCTTTCTTT. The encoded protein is CATSIHRSTNTEAFF.

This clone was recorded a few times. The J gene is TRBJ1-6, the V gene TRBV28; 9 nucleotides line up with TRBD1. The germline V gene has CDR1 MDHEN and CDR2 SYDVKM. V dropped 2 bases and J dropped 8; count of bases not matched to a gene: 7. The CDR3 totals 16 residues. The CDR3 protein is CASSLIGQGNYSPLHF. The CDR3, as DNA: TGTGCCAGCAGTTTAATAGGACAGGGGAATTATTCACCCCTCCACTTT.

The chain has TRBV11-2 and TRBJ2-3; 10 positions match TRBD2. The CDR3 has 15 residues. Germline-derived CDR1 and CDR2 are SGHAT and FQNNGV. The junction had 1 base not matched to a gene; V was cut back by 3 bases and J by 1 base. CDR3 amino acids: CASSFSGGGTDTQYF. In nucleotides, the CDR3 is TGTGCCAGCAGCTTCAGCGGGGGGGGCACAGATACGCAGTATTTT.

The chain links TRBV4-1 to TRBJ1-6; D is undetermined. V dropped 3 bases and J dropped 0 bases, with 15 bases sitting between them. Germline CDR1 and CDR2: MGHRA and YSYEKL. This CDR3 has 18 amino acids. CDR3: CASSHFYSGDSYNSPLHF. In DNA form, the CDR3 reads TGCGCCAGCAGCCACTTCTATTCCGGGGACTCCTATAATTCACCCCTCCACTTT.

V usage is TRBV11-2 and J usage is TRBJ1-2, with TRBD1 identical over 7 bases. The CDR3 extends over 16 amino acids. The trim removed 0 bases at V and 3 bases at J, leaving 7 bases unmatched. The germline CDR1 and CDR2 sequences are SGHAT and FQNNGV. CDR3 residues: CASSLDQGGGHYGYTF. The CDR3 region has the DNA TGTGCCAGCAGCTTAGATCAAGGAGGGGGCCACTATGGCTACACCTTC.

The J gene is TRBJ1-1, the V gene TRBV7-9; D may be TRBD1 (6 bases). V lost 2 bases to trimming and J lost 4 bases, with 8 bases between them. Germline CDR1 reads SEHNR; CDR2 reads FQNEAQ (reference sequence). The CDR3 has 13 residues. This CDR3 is CASSLPGVTEAFF. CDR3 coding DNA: TGTGCCAGCAGCTTACCAGGGGTCACTGAAGCTTTCTTT. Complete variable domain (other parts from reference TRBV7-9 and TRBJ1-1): DTGVSQNPRHKITKRGQNVTFRCDPISEHNRLYWYRQTLGQGPEFLTYFQNEAQLEKSRLLSDRFSAERPKGSFSTLEIQRTEQGDSAMYLCASSLPGVTEAFFGQGTRLTVV.

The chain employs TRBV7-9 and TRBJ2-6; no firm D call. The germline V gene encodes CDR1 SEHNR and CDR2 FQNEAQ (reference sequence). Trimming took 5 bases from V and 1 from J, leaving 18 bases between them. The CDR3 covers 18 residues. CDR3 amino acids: CASSTSATLLSGANVLTF. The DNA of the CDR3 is TGTGCCAGCAGCACCTCAGCGACCCTGTTGTCTGGGGCCAACGTCCTGACTTTC.

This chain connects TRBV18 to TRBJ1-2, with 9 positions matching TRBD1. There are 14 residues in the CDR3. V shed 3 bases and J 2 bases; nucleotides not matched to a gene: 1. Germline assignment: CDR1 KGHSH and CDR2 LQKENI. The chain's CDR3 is CASSPGQGNYGYTF. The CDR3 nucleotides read TGTGCCAGCTCACCGGGACAGGGAAACTATGGCTACACCTTC. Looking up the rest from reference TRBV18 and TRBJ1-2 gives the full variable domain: NAGVMQNPRHLVRRRGQEARLRCSPMKGHSHVYWYRQLPEEGLKFMVYLQKENIIDESGMPKERFSAEFPKEGPSILRIQQVVRGDSAAYFCASSPGQGNYGYTFGSGTRLTVV.

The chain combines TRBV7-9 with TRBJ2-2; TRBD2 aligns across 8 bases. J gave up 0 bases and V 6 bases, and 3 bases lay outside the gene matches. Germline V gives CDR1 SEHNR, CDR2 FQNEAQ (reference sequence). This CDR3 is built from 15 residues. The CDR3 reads CASRPGLANTGELFF. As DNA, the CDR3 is TGTGCCAGCAGGCCGGGACTAGCGAACACCGGGGAGCTGTTTTTT.

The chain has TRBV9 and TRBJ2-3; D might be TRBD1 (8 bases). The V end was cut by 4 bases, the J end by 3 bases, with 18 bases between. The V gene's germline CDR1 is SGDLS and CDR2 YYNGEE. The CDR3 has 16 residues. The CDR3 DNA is TGTGCCAGCAGCCCAGCAGGGGGCGGGGGTACAGATACGCAGTATTTT. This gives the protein CASSPAGGGGTDTQYF.

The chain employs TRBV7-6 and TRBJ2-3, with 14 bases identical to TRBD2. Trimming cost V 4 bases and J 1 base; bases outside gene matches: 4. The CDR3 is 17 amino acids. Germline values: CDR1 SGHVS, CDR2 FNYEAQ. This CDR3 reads CASSSTSGGAGTDTQYF. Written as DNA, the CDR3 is TGTGCCAGCAGCTCGACTAGCGGGGGGGCTGGCACAGATACGCAGTATTTT.

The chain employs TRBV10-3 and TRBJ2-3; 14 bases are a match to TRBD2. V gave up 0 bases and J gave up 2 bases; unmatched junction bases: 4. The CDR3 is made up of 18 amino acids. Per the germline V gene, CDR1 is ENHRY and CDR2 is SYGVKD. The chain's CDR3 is CAISESWTSGGITDTQYF. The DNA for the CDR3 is TGTGCCATCAGTGAGTCTTGGACTAGCGGGGGGATCACAGATACGCAGTATTTT.

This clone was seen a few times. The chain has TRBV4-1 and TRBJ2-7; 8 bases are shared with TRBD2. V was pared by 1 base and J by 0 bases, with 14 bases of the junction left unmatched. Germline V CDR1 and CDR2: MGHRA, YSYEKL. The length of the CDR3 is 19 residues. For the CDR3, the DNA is TGCGCCAGCAGCCAAGCCTGTTGTTTAGCGGGGCTCAGCTCCTACGAGCAGTACGTC. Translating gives CASSQACCLAGLSSYEQYV.